This T cell receptor beta chain was observed in a study of neurological immune-mediated disorders. The wider study: Relapsing-remitting disease was seen in 31 of the 34 multiple sclerosis patients, and secondary progressive disease was seen in 3. Study outcomes and limitations: Repertoires from 18 of 34 multiple sclerosis patients grouped phylogenetically into a related-CDR3 cluster, suggesting a possible signature.

This CDR3 spans 15 amino acids. Looked up from germline, CDR1 is MNHEY and CDR2 is SMNVEV (reference sequence). V was trimmed by 6 bases and J by 5 bases, leaving 19 bases between them. This clonotype has just a few counts. Antigen: not known. The cDNA was synthesized by means of template-switch 5'RACE, which was carried out with 10-nucleotide random UMIs. A single run covered 15-18 subjects with over 190 million TCR-beta sequences. Using its own MiXCR run on the 5' RACE reads, TCRdb lists one record per CDR3 protein. Of approximately 66,000 distinct CDR3 sequences listed, less than 5.5% are singletons.

The clonotype comes from a man aged 30-40 years with multiple sclerosis. The sequenced material came from PBMCs. The chain employs TRBV27 and TRBJ1-1, with no clear D. For the CDR3, the DNA is TGTGCCAGCAGCTCCATCGTGGTGGTAGGGACTGAAGCTTTCTTT. Translation gives CASSSIVVVGTEAFF.